This T cell receptor beta chain was sequenced during a study of regulatory T cells in long-lasting Graves disease. Study-wide points: Segments TRBV28, TRBJ1-2 and TRBJ2-5 showed preferential usage in persistent disease. Investigators studied peripheral blood only, not thyroid tissue.

Germline loops: CDR1 SGHVS, CDR2 FQNEAQ. CDR3 length equals 17 residues. V dropped 1 base and J dropped 0 bases, with 16 bases sitting between them. At least ten counts were recorded for this clonotype. What it binds is unknown. Through Arm-PCR of CDR3 regions and iRepertoire HTBI primers, TCR beta libraries were built. TCRdb analysed the multiplex PCR reads with MiXCR anew, one entry per CDR3 protein. The repertoire consists of some 600,000 distinct CDR3 sequences, with about 16% occurring once and the leading ten covering approximately 12%. Time point given: newly diagnosed GD, antithyroid drugs for less than 3 months. RNA from PBMCs was the source of the TCR library. American Thyroid Association guidelines served as the basis for diagnosing Graves' disease. This same sample was also taken into another study, of T cells in Graves' hyperthyroidism and ophthalmopathy.

The specimen was peripheral blood mononuclear cells (PBMCs), collected at new diagnosis, from a patient treated with antithyroid drugs. This chain connects TRBV7-8 to TRBJ2-7; D is tentatively TRBD1 or TRBD2 (6 bases each). The TCR was taken from a man between 18 and 29 years old with Graves disease. In DNA form, the CDR3 reads TGTGCCAGCAGCTTAGTAGGGGGGTGGACAGACTCCTACGAGCAGTACTTC. As protein: CASSLVGGWTDSYEQYF.